Listed below are T cell receptor beta chains from one sample, sequenced in a study of post-analysis software for immune sequencing data. TCRdb re-called the PCR reads through MiXCR, storing one row per CDR3 protein. Of approximately 660,000 distinct CDR3 sequences listed, roughly three fifths are singletons. The sample comprised blood. These receptor sequences come from a girl aged 2-10 years with multiple sclerosis. Each CDR3 is given with its conserved first and last residue. The D gene is left open where the match is weak. The size field is filled for only some rows; it gives once, few, many or a size class.

>-|TRBJ2-3|TRBD2|TRBV5-1
CTSSFLASGRSGSTDTQYF
TGCACCAGCAGCTTCTTGGCTAGCGGGAGATCGGGTAGCACAGATACGCAGTATTTT
>-|TRBJ2-4|-|TRBV2
CASSEARTRENIQYF
TGTGCCAGCAGTGAAGCTCGTACGAGGGAAAACATTCAGTACTTC
>-|TRBJ2-2|TRBD2|TRBV29-1
CSVGTSGIAGELFF
TGCAGCGTCGGGACTAGCGGGATAGCCGGGGAGCTGTTTTTT
>few|TRBJ2-5|-|TRBV12-3/TRBV12-4
CASSAQATRQETQYF
TGTGCCAGCAGTGCACAGGCTACCCGGCAAGAGACCCAGTACTTC
>-|TRBJ2-5|-|TRBV10-3
CAINAQIGETQYF
TGTGCCATAAACGCCCAGATCGGAGAGACCCAGTACTTC
>-|TRBJ1-2|-|TRBV7-3
CASSSHEGEDWHGYTF
TGTGCCAGCAGCTCCCACGAGGGGGAGGATTGGCATGGCTACACCTTC
>-|TRBJ2-7|-|TRBV7-2
CASSLITTSYEQYF
TGTGCCAGCAGCTTAATTACTACCAGCTACGAGCAGTACTTC
>-|TRBJ2-5|TRBD1|TRBV15
CATSQGAWETQYF
TGTGCCACCAGCCAGGGGGCCTGGGAGACCCAGTACTTC
>-|TRBJ1-2|TRBD1|TRBV7-8
CASSLAISAGDRIRNGNTF
TGTGCCAGCAGCTTAGCGATTAGCGCCGGGGACAGGATTCGGAATGGCAACACCTTC
>-|TRBJ2-5|TRBD2|TRBV12-3/TRBV12-4
CASFGGGGAYNEQYF
TGTGCCAGCTTTGGGGGGGGAGGCGCATACAATGAGCAGTACTTC
>-|TRBJ1-1|TRBD1|TRBV4-1
CASSQAGTGGTEAFF
TGCGCCAGCAGCCAAGCTGGGACAGGGGGGACTGAAGCTTTCTTT
>-|TRBJ1-2|-|TRBV20-1
CSASLNNYGYTF
TGCAGTGCTAGCCTAAATAACTATGGCTACACCTTC
>few|TRBJ1-1|-|TRBV9
CASSPGGSTEAFF
TGTGCCAGCAGCCCCGGAGGGTCGACTGAAGCTTTCTTT
>-|TRBJ1-5|TRBD1|TRBV12-3/TRBV12-4
CAGSRQGGQPQHF
TGTGCCGGCAGTAGACAGGGAGGCCAGCCCCAGCATTTT
>-|TRBJ1-2|-|TRBV4-1
CASSQDKGLRGYTF
TGCGCCAGCAGCCAAGATAAGGGACTGCGGGGCTACACCTTC
>-|TRBJ2-6|-|TRBV12-3/TRBV12-4
CASSLPRANVLTF
TGTGCCAGCAGTTTACCCAGGGCCAACGTCCTGACTTTC
>few|TRBJ1-1|-|TRBV5-4
CASSVTGSTAEAFF
TGTGCCAGCAGCGTAACAGGGTCGACGGCTGAAGCTTTCTTT
>once|TRBJ2-1|TRBD2|TRBV5-5
CASKDGLAGRDEQFF
TGTGCCAGCAAAGACGGCCTAGCGGGAAGGGATGAGCAGTTCTTC
>-|TRBJ2-7|-|TRBV5-1
CASSSRSSYEQYF
TGCGCCAGCAGCTCCAGGAGCTCCTACGAGCAGTACTTC
>-|TRBJ2-1|-|TRBV10-1
CASSEDRGGMAYNEQFF
TGCGCCAGCAGTGAAGATCGGGGCGGGATGGCGTACAATGAGCAGTTCTTC
>-|TRBJ2-1|TRBD2|TRBV20-1
CSARSPLPAGAVNEQFF
TGCAGTGCTAGATCTCCCCTACCAGCGGGGGCCGTCAATGAGCAGTTCTTC
>-|TRBJ1-1|-|TRBV6-5
CASSYFRGKTEAFF
TGTGCCAGCAGTTACTTCAGAGGAAAGACTGAAGCTTTCTTT
>once|TRBJ2-6|-|TRBV10-3
CAISAAASGANVLTF
TGTGCCATCAGTGCGGCAGCCTCTGGGGCCAACGTCCTGACTTTC
>-|TRBJ2-1|TRBD2|TRBV20-1
CSARALGEGNEQFF
TGCAGTGCTAGGGCTCTAGGGGAGGGCAATGAGCAGTTCTTC
>few|TRBJ1-1|TRBD1|TRBV9
CASSVEPGTGGFNTEAFF
TGTGCCAGCAGCGTAGAACCCGGGACAGGGGGATTCAACACTGAAGCTTTCTTT
>-|TRBJ1-1|-|TRBV20-1
CSAREGFAEAFF
TGCAGTGCTAGAGAGGGGTTTGCTGAAGCTTTCTTT
>-|TRBJ1-1|-|TRBV27
CASSLQPVIGTEAFF
TGTGCCAGCAGTTTACAACCGGTGATAGGCACTGAAGCTTTCTTT
>-|TRBJ1-1|-|TRBV29-1
CSVEGQRNTEAFF
TGCAGCGTCGAGGGGCAGCGGAACACTGAAGCTTTCTTT
>-|TRBJ2-2|-|TRBV7-3
CASSLKSTGELFF
TGTGCCAGCAGCTTAAAGAGCACCGGGGAGCTGTTTTTT
>-|TRBJ1-2|-|TRBV29-1
CSVFSATGAIGYTF
TGCAGCGTCTTTTCCGCGACGGGGGCGATTGGCTACACCTTC
>-|TRBJ1-2|-|TRBV5-5
CASSFAGRTNYGYTF
TGTGCCAGCAGCTTCGCAGGTCGTACTAACTATGGCTACACCTTC
>-|TRBJ2-1|-|TRBV5-1
CASSLVGSQSSYNEQFF
TGCGCCAGCAGCTTGGTAGGGTCCCAAAGCTCCTACAATGAGCAGTTCTTC
>-|TRBJ2-1|-|TRBV29-1
CSVLPGRVPFF
TGCAGCGTCTTACCCGGACGGGTCCCGTTCTTC
>-|TRBJ1-6|-|TRBV10-3
CAISKSSAADGSPLHF
TGTGCCATCAGTAAATCCTCAGCTGCAGACGGTTCACCCCTCCACTTT
>-|TRBJ2-5|-|TRBV24-1
CATSDRSLSGETQYF
TGTGCCACCAGTGACCGTTCCCTATCGGGCGAGACCCAGTACTTC
>-|TRBJ2-1|TRBD2|TRBV5-5
CASSFSSSPSGGLEGFF
TGTGCCAGCAGCTTTTCGAGTAGTCCCAGCGGGGGCTTGGAGGGGTTCTTC
>-|TRBJ2-1|TRBD1|TRBV20-1
CSAFDRGKGNEQFF
TGCAGTGCTTTCGACAGGGGGAAGGGGAATGAGCAGTTCTTC
>-|TRBJ1-1|-|TRBV20-1
CSASRNTEAFF
TGCAGTGCTAGCCGGAACACTGAAGCTTTCTTT